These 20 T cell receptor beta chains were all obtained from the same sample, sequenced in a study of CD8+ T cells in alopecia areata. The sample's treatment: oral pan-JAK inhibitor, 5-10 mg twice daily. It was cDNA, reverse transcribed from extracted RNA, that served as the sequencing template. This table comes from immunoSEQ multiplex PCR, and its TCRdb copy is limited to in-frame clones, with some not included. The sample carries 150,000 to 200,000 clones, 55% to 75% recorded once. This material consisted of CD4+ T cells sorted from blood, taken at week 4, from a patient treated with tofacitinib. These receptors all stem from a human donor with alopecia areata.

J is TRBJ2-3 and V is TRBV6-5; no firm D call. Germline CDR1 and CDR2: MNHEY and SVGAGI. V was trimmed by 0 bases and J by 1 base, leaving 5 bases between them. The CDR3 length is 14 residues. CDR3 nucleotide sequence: TGTGCCAGCAGTTACTCTGACGGCACAGATACGCAGTATTTT. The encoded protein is CASSYSDGTDTQYF.

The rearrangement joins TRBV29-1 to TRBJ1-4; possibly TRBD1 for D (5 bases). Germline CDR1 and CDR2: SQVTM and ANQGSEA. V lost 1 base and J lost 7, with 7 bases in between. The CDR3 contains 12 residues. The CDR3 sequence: CSVEGRGEKLFF. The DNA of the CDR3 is TGCAGCGTTGAAGGGAGGGGTGAAAAACTGTTTTTT.

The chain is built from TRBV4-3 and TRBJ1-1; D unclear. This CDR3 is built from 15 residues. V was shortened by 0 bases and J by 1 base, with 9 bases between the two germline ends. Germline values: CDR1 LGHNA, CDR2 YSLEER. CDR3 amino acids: CASSQESRRNTEAFF. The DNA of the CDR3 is TGCGCCAGCAGCCAAGAGTCACGGCGGAACACTGAAGCTTTCTTT.

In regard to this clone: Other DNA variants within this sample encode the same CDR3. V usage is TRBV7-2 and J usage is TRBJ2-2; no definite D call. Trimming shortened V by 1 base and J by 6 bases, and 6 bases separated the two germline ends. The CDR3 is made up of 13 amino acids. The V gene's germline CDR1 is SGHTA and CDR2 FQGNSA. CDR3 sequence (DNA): TGTGCCAGCAGCTTAGTCGGAGCCGGGGAGCTGTTTTTT. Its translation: CASSLVGAGELFF. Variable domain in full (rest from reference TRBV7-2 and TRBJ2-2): GAGVSQSPSNKVTEKGKDVELRCDPISGHTALYWYRQSLGQGLEFLIYFQGNSAPDKSGLPSDRFSAERTGGSVSTLTIQRTQQEDSAVYLCASSLVGAGELFFGEGSRLTVL.

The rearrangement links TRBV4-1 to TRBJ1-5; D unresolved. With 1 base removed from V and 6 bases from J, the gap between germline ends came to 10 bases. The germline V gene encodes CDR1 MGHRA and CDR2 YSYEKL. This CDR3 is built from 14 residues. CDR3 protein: CASSQGEASQPQHF. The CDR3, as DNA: TGCGCCAGCAGCCAAGGTGAGGCGAGTCAGCCCCAGCATTTT.

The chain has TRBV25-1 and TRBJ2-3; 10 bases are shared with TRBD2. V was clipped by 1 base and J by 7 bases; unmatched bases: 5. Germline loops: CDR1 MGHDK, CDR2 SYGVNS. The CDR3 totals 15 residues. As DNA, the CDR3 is TGTGCCAGCAGTGAATTTAGCGGGGGGTTAAATACGCAGTATTTT. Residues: CASSEFSGGLNTQYF.

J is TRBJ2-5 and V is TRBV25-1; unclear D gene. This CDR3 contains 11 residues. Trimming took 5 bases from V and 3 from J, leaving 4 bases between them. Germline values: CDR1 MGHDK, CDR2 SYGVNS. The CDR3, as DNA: TGTGCCAGCAGTCTCAAAGAGACCCAGTACTTC. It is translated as CASSLKETQYF.

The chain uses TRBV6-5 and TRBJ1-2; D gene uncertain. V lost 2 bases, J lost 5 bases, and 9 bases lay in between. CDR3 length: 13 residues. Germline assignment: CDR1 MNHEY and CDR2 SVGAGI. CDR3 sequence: CASSYASGYGYTF. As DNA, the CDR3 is TGTGCCAGCAGTTACGCCAGTGGATATGGCTACACCTTC.

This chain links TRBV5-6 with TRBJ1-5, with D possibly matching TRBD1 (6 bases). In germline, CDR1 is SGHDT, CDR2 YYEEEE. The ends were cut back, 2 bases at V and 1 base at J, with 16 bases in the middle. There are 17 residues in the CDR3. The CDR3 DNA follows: TGTGCCAGCAGCTTAGGCCCCCCTCAGGGGAGCAATCAGCCCCAGCATTTT. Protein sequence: CASSLGPPQGSNQPQHF.

CDR3 bases: TGCAGTGCTAGCCCCCAAGAGACCCAGTACTTC. Encoded protein: CSASPQETQYF. This chain joins TRBV20-1 and TRBJ2-5; D is unclear. V shed 3 bases and J shed 1 base, with 3 bases lying between them. CDR1 and CDR2 (germline): DFQATT, SNEGSKA (reference sequence). This CDR3 has 11 residues.

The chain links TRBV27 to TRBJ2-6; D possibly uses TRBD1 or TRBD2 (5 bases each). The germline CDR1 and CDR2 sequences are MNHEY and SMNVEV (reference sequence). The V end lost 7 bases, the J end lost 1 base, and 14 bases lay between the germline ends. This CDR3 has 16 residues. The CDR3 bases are TGTGCCAGCACCTCCGGGACCGTATCTGGGGCCAACGTCCTGACTTTC. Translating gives CASTSGTVSGANVLTF.

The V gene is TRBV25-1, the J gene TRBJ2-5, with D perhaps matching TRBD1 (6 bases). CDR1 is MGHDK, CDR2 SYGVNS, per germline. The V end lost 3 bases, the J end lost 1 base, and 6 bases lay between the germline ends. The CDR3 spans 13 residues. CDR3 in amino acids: CASSEGAQETQYF. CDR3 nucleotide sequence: TGTGCCAGCAGTGAGGGGGCCCAAGAGACCCAGTACTTC.

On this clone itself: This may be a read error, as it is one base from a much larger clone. CDR3: CASSFGNQETQYF. CDR3 bases: TGTGCCAGCAGCTTCGGCAACCAAGAGACCCAGTACTTC. The chain recombines TRBV11-2 with TRBJ2-5; D remains ambiguous. V lost 3 bases, J lost 0 bases, and 5 bases lay in between. This CDR3 region has 13 residues. The germline V gene has CDR1 SGHAT and CDR2 FQNNGV.

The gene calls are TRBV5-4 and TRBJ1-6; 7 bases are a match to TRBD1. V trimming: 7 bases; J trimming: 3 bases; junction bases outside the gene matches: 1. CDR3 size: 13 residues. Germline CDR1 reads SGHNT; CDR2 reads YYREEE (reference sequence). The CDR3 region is CASGQDYNSPLHF. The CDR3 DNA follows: TGTGCCAGCGGACAGGACTATAATTCACCCCTCCACTTT.

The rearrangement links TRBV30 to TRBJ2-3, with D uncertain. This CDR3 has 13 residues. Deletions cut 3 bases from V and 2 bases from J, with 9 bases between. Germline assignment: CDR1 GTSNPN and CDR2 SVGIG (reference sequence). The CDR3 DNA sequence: TGTGCCTGGAGAGGTAGTACCACAGATACGCAGTATTTT. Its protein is CAWRGSTTDTQYF.

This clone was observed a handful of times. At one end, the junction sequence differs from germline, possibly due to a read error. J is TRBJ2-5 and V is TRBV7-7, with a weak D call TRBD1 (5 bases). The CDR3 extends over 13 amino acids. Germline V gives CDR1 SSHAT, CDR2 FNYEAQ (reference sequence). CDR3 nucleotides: TGTGCTAGCAGCCCCAGGGCCCAAGAGACCCAGTACTTC. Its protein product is CASSPRAQETQYF.

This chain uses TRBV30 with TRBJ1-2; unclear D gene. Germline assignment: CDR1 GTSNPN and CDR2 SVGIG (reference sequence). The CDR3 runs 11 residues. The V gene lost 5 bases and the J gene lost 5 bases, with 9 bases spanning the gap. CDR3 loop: CAWGHGYGYTF. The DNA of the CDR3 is TGTGCCTGGGGGCACGGGTATGGCTACACCTTC. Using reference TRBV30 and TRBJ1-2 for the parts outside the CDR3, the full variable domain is SQTIHQWPATLVQPVGSPLSLECTVEGTSNPNLYWYRQAAGRGLQLLFYSVGIGQISSEVPQNLSASRPQDRQFILSSKKLLLSDSGFYLCAWGHGYGYTFGSGTRLTVV.

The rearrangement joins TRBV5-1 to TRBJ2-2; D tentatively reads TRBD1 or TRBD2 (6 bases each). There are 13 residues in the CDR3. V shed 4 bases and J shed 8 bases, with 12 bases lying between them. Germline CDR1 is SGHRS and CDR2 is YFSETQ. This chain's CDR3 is CASSAGHLGELFF. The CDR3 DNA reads TGCGCCAGCAGCGCGGGACATTTGGGGGAGCTGTTTTTT. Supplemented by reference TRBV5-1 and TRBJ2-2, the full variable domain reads KAGVTQTPRYLIKTRGQQVTLSCSPISGHRSVSWYQQTPGQGLQFLFEYFSETQRNKGNFPGRFSGRQFSNSRSEMNVSTLELGDSALYLCASSAGHLGELFFGEGSRLTVL.

The CDR3 loop reads CASNLRGSAEQYF. The CDR3, as DNA: TGTGCCAGCAATTTGCGCGGAAGCGCTGAGCAGTACTTC. The V and J genes are TRBV6-5 and TRBJ2-7; D is ambiguous. The germline gives CDR1 MNHEY, CDR2 SVGAGI. The CDR3 contains 13 residues. The V and J ends lost 7 bases and 7 bases respectively, with 17 bases between them.

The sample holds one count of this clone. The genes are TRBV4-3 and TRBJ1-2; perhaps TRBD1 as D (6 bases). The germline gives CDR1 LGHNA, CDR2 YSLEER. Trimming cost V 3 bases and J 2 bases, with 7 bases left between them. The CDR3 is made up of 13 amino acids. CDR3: CASSHTGNYGYTF. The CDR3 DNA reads TGCGCCAGCAGCCATACAGGGAACTATGGCTACACCTTC.